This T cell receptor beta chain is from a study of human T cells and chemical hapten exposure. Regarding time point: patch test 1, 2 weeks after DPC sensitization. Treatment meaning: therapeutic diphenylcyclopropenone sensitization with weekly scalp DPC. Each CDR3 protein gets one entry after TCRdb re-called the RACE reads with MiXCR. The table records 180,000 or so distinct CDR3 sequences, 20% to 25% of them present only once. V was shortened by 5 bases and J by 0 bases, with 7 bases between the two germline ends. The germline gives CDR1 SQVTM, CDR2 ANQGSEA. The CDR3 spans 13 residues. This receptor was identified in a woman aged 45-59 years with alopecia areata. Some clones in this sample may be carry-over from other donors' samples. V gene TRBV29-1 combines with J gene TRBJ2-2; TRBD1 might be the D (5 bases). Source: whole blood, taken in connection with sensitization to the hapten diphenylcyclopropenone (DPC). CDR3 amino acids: CSVQGTNTGELFF. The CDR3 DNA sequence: TGCAGCGTTCAGGGAACGAACACCGGGGAGCTGTTTTTT.